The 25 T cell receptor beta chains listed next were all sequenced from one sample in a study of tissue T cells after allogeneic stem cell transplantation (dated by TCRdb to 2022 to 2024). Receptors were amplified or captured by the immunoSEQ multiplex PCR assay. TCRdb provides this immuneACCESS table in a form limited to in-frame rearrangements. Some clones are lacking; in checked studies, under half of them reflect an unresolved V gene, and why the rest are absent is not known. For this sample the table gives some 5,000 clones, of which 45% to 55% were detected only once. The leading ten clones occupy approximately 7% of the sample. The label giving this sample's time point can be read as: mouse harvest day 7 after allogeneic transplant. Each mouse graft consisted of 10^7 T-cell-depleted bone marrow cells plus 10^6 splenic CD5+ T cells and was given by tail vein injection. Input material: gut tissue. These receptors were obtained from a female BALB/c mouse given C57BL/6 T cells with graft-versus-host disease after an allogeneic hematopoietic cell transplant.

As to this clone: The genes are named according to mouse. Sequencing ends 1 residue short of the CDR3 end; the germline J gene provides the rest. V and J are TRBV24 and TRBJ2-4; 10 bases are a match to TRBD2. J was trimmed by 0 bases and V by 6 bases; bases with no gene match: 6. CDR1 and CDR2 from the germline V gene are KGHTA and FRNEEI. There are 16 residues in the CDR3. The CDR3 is CASSPWTGGSQNTLYF. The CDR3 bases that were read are TGTGCCAGCAGCCCCTGGACTGGGGGTAGTCAAAACACCTTGTAC.

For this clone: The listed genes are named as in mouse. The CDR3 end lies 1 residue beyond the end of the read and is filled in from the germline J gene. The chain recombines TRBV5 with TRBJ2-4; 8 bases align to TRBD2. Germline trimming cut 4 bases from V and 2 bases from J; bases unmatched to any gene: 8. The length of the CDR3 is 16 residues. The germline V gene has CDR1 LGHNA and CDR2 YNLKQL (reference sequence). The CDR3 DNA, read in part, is TGTGCCAGCAGCCCCGAGGGGGGGGCGAATCAAAACACCTTGTAC. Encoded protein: CASSPEGGANQNTLY. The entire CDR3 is CASSPEGGANQNTLYF.

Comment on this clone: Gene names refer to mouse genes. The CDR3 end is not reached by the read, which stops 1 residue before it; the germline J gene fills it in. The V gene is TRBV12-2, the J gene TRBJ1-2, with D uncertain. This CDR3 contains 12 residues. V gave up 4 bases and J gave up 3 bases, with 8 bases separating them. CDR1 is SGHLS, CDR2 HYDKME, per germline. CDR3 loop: CASSRQHSDYTF. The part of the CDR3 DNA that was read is TGTGCCAGCTCCCGACAACACTCCGACTACACC.

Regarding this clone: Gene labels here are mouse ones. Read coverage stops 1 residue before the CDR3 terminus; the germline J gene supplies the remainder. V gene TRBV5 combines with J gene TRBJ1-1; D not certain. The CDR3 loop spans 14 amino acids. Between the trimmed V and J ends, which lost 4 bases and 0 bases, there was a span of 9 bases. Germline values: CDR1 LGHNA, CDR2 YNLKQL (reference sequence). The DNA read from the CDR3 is TGTGCCAGCAGCCCCCGACATGCAAACACAGAAGTCTTC. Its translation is CASSPRHANTEVF. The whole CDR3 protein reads CASSPRHANTEVFF.

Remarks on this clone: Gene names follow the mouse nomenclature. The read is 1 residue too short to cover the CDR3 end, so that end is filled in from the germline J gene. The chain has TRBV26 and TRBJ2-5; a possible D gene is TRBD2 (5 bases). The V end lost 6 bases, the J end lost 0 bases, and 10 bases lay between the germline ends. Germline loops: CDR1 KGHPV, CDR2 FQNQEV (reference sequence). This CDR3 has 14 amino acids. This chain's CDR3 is CASSVGFNQDTQYF. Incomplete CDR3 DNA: TGTGCCAGCAGCGTGGGGTTTAACCAAGACACCCAGTAC.

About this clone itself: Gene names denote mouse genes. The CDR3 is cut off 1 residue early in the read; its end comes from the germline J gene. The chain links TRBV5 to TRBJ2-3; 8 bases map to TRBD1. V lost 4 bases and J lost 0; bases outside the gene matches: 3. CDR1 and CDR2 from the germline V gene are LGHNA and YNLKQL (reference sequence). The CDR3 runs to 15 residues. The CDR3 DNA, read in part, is TGTGCCAGCAGCCCCAACAGGGGGAGTGCAGAAACGCTGTAT. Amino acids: CASSPNRGSAETLY. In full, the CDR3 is CASSPNRGSAETLYF.

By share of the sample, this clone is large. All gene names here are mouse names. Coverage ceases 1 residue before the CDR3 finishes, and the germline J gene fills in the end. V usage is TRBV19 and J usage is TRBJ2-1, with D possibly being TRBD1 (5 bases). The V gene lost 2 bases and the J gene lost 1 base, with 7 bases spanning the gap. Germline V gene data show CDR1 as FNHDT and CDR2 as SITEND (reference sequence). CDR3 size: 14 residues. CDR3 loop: CASSMSGNYAEQFF. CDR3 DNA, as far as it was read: TGTGCCAGCAGTATGTCAGGGAACTATGCTGAGCAGTTC. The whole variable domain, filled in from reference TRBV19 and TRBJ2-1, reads GGIITQTPKFLIGQEGQKLTLKCQQNFNHDTMYWYRQDSGKGLRLIYYSITENDLQKGDLSEGYDASREKKSSFSLTVTSAQKNEMAVFLCASSMSGNYAEQFFGPGTRLTVL.

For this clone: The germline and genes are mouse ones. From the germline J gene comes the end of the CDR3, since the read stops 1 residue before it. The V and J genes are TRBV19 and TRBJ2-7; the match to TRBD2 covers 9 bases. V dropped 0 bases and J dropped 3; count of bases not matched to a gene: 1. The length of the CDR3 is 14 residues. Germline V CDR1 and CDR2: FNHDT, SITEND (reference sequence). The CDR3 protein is CASSIVGGRYEQYF. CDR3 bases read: TGTGCCAGCAGTATAGTGGGGGGGCGCTATGAACAGTAC.

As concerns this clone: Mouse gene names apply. CDR3 residues: CASSLLGVYEQYF. Incomplete CDR3 DNA: TGTGCCAGCAGTCTATTGGGGGTCTATGAACAGTAC. This chain uses TRBV26 with TRBJ2-7; the D gene is possibly TRBD2 (6 bases). The read ends 1 residue shy of where the CDR3 ends; the end is completed using the germline J gene. CDR1 is KGHPV, CDR2 FQNQEV, per germline (reference sequence). The CDR3 has 13 amino acids. V lost 3 bases and J 3 bases, leaving 9 bases between the germline ends.

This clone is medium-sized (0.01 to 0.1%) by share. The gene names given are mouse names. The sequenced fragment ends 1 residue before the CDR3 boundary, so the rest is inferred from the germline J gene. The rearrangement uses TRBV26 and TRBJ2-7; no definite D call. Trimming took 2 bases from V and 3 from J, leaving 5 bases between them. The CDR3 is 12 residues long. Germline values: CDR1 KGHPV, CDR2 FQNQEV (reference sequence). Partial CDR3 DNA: TGTGCCAGCAGTCTGAACAGCTATGAACAGTAC. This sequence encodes CASSLNSYEQY. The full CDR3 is CASSLNSYEQYF.

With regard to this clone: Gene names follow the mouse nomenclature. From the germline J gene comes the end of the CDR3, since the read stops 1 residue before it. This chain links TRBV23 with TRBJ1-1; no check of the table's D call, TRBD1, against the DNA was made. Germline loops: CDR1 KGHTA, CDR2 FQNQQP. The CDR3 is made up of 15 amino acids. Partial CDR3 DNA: TGCTCCAGCAGTCAATCGCCACAGTCAAACACAGAAGTCTTC. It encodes CSSSQSPQSNTEVF. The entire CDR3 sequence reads CSSSQSPQSNTEVFF.

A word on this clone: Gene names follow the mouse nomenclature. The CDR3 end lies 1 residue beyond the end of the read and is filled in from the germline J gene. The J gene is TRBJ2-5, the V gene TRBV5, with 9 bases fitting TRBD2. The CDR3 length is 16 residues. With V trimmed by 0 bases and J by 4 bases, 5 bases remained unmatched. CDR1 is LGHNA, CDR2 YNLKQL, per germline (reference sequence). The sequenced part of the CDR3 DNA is TGTGCCAGCAGCCAAGAGTGGGGGGGCGCAAAAGACACCCAGTAC. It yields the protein CASSQEWGGAKDTQY. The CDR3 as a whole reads CASSQEWGGAKDTQYF.

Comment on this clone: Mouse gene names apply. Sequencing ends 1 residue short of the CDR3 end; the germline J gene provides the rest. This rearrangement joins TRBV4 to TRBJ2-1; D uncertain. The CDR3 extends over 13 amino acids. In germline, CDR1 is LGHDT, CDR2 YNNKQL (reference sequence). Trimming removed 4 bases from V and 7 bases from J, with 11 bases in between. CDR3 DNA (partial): TGTGCCAGCAGCTGGGGAGGATGGGCTGAGCAGTTC. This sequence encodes CASSWGGWAEQF. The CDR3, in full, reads CASSWGGWAEQFF.

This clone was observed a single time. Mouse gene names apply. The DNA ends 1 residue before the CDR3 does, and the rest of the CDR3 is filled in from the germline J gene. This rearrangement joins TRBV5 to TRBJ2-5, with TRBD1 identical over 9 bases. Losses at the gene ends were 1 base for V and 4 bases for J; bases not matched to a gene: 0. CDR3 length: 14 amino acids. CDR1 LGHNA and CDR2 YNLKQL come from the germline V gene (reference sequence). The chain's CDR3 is CASSQGQGEDTQYF. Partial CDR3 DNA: TGTGCCAGCAGCCAAGGACAGGGGGAAGACACCCAGTAC.

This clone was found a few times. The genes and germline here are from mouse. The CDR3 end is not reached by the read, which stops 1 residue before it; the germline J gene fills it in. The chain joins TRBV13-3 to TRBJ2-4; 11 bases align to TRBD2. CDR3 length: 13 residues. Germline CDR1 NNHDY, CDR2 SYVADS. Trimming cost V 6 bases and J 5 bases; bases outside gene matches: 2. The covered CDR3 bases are TGTGCCAGCACCGACTGGGGGGGAAACACCTTGTAC. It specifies CASTDWGGNTLY. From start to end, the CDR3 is CASTDWGGNTLYF. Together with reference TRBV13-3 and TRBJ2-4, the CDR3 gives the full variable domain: EAAVTQSPRSKVAVTGGKVTLSCHQTNNHDYMYWYRQDTGHGLRLIHYSYVADSTEKGDIPDGYKASRPSQENFSLILELASLSQTAVYFCASTDWGGNTLYFGAGTRLSVL.

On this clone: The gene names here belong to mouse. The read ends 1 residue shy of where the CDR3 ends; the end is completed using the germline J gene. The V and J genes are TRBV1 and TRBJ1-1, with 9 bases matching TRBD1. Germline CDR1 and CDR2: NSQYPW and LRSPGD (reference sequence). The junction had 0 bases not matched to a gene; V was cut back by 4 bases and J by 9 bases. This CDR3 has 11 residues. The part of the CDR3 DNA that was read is TGCACCTGCAGTGACAGGGGGCAAGTCTTC. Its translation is CTCSDRGQVF. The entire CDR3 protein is CTCSDRGQVFF.

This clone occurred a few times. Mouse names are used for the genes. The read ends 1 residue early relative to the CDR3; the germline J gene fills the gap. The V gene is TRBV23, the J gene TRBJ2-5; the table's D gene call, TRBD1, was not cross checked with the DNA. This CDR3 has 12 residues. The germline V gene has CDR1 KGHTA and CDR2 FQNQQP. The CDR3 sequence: CSSSYREDTQYF. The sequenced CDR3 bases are TGCTCCAGCAGTTACAGGGAAGACACCCAGTAC. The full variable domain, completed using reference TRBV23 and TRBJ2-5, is DAAVTQKPRYLIKMKGQEAEMKCIPEKGHTAVFWYQQKQSKELKFLIYFQNQQPLDQIDMVKERFSAVCPSSSLCSLGIRTCEAEDSALYLCSSSYREDTQYFGPGTRLLVL.

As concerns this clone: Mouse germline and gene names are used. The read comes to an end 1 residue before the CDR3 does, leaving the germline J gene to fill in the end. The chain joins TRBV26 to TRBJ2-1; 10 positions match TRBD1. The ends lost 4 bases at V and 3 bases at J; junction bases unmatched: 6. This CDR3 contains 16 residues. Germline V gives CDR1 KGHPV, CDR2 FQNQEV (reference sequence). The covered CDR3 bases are TGTGCCAGCAGTCGGGGGACAGGGGCGGGCTATGCTGAGCAGTTC. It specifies CASSRGTGAGYAEQF. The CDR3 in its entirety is CASSRGTGAGYAEQFF. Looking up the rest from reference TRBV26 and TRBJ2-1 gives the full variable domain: NSKVIQTPRYLVKGQGQKAKMRCIPEKGHPVVFWYQQNKNNEFKFLINFQNQEVLQQIDMTEKRFSAECPSNSPCSLEIQSSEAGDSALYLCASSRGTGAGYAEQFFGPGTRLTVL.

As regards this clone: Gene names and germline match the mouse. The part of the CDR3 DNA that was read is TGTGCCAGCAGTCCCGGGCACTATGCTGAGCAGTTC. Translating gives CASSPGHYAEQF. The whole CDR3 region reads CASSPGHYAEQFF. The chain couples TRBV19 to TRBJ2-1; D gene ambiguous. The read ends 1 residue early relative to the CDR3; the germline J gene fills the gap. Trimming removed 4 bases from V and 2 bases from J, with 7 bases in between. The CDR3 is 13 residues long. The germline CDR1 and CDR2 sequences are FNHDT and SITEND (reference sequence).

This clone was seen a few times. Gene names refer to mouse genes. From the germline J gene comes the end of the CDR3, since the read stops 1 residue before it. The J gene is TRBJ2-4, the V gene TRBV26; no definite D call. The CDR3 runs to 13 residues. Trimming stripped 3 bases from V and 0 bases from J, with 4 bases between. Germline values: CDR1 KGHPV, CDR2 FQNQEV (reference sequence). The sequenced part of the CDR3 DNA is TGTGCCAGCAGTCTCCTTAGTCAAAACACCTTGTAC. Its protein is CASSLLSQNTLY. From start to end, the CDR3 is CASSLLSQNTLYF.

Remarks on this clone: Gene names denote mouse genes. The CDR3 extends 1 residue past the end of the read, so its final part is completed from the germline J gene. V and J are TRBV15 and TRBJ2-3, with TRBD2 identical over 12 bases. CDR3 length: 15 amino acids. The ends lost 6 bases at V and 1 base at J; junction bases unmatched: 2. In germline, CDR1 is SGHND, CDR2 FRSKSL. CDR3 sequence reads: CASSGTGGRAETLYF. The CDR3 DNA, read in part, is TGTGCCAGCAGCGGGACTGGGGGGCGTGCAGAAACGCTGTAT.

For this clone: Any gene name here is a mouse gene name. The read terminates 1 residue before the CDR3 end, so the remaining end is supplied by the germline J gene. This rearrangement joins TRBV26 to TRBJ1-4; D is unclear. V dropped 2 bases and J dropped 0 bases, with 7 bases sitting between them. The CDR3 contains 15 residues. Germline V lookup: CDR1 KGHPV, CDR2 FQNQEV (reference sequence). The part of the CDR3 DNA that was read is TGTGCCAGCAGTCTGGCGGGGATTTCCAACGAAAGATTATTT. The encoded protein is CASSLAGISNERLF. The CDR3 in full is CASSLAGISNERLFF.

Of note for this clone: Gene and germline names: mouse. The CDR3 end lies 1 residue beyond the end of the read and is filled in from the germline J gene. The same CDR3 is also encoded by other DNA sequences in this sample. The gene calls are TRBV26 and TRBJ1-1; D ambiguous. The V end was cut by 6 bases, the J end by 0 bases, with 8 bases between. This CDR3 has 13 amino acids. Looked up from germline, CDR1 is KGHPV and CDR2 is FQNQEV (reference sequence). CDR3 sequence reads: CASSRQANTEVFF. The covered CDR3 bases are TGTGCCAGCAGCCGACAAGCAAACACAGAAGTCTTC. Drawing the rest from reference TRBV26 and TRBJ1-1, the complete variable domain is NSKVIQTPRYLVKGQGQKAKMRCIPEKGHPVVFWYQQNKNNEFKFLINFQNQEVLQQIDMTEKRFSAECPSNSPCSLEIQSSEAGDSALYLCASSRQANTEVFFGKGTRLTVV.

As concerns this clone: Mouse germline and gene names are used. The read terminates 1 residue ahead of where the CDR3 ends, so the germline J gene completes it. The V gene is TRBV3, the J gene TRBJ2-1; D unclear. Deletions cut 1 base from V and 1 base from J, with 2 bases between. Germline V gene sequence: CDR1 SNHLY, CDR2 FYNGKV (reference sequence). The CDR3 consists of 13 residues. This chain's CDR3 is CASSLDNYAEQFF. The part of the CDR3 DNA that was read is TGTGCCAGCAGCTTAGACAACTATGCTGAGCAGTTC. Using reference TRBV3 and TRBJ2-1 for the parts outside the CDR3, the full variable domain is GPKVLQIPSHQIIDMGQMVTLNCDPVSNHLYFYWYKQILGQQMEFLVNFYNGKVMEKSKLFKDQFSVERPDGSYFTLKIQPTALEDSAVYFCASSLDNYAEQFFGPGTRLTVL.

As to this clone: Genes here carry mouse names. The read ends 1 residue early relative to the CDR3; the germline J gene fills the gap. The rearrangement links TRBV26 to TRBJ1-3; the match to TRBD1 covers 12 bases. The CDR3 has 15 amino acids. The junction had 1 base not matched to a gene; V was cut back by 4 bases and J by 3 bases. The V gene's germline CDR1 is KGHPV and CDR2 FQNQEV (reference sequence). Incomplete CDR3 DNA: TGTGCCAGCAGTCGGGACAGGGGGCTTGGAAATACGCTCTAT. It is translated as CASSRDRGLGNTLY. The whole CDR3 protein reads CASSRDRGLGNTLYF.